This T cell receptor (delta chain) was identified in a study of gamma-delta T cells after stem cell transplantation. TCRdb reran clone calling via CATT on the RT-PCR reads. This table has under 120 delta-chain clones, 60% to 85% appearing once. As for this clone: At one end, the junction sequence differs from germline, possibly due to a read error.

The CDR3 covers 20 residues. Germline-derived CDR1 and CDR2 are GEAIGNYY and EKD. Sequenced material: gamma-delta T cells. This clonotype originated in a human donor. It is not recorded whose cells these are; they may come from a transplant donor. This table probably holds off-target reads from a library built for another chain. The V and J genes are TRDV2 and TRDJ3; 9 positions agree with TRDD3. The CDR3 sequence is CACDTVLLGDHSCDTRQMFF. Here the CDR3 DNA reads TGTGCCTGTGACACCGTGTTACTGGGGGACCACTCCTGTGACACCCGACAGATGTTTTTC.